This T cell receptor beta chain emerged from a study of cytomegalovirus exposure and HLA in healthy donors. Study outcomes and limitations: Most TCR sequences were rare, but some public TCRs occurred in many donors. A later analysis reportedly found that, within productive TCRs, an Asian-associated ancestry cluster had fewer N-insertions than the mean observed across the roughly 610 donors. Later on, an analysis found that several of the most significant clusters appeared to be linked to common viral pathogens, which included parvovirus B19.

The PCR was carried out with 60 Vbeta primers and 13 Jbeta primers. Sequenced by immunoSEQ multiplex PCR; TCRdb stores in-frame clones only, minus some. Altogether approximately 160,000 clones are present, about 84% being singletons, with the ten largest covering around 4.8%. Germline values: CDR1 SNHLY, CDR2 FYNNEI. V was shortened by 4 bases and J by 0 bases, with 13 bases between the two germline ends. The CDR3 spans 17 residues. This clone appeared a few times. Its antigen is unidentified. Sequenced material: PBMCs. This TCR came from a man in his late teens or twenties in good health and CMV-seronegative. V gene TRBV2 combines with J gene TRBJ2-6; TRBD1 might be the D (5 bases). This CDR3 is CASSVAGQHSGANVLTF. The CDR3 DNA follows: TGTGCCAGCAGTGTGGCAGGACAACACTCTGGGGCCAACGTCCTGACTTTC.